This T cell receptor beta chain was obtained from a study of siplizumab effects on memory and regulatory T cells (dated by TCRdb to the late 2010s). Notes on the research overall: The study looked at the effect of siplizumab, an anti-CD2 antibody, on alloreactive T-cell subsets in allogeneic mixed lymphocyte reactions made from human PBMCs. Results and caveats for the whole study, not just this receptor: Roughly 80-97% of proliferating CD4+ or CD8+ clones could not be assigned a naive or memory phenotype. No functional confirmation was obtained for the suppressive function of proliferating Tregs from siplizumab cultures. Because sequences at frequencies below about 10^-5 were poorly captured, only a minor fraction of alloreactive clones could be mapped back to unstimulated subsets. Compared with memory T cells, unstimulated naive T cells appeared more diverse, and naive cells seemed to make a substantial contribution to the alloresponse. Of the alloreactive CD4+ clones that could be mapped, the Treg-derived share averaged roughly 73% with siplizumab compared with 25% to 30% in control reactions. The cumulative frequency of alloreactive sequences that could be traced back to unstimulated CD4+ memory T cells was significantly reduced by siplizumab.

TCRbeta CDR3 sequencing was performed on sorted unstimulated T cells and on proliferating T cells recovered from mixed lymphocyte reactions. Fresh whole blood from about ten HLA-typed healthy donors served as the source for isolating PBMCs. Unstimulated CD4+ non-regulatory T cells were FACS-sorted to map the origin of alloreactive clones. The protocol used for the library was the immunoSEQ multiplex PCR assay. Around 10^5 TCR templates per sample were assayed by the deep sequencing platform. Genomic DNA extracted from sorted T cells was used for TCRbeta CDR3 sequencing. Per the authors' processing: The R programming language was used for clonal analysis of the TCRbeta CDR3 data. Comparing unstimulated samples against CFSE-low samples taken after the reaction was how alloreactive CD4+ and CD8+ clones were defined. Regulatory or non-regulatory origin was assigned to alloreactive CD4+ clones by matching of sequences to sorted unstimulated Treg and non-Treg repertoires. Sourced from immuneACCESS, this table was stored by TCRdb with only in-frame sequences that have V and J called. A share of the clones is absent; for the studies checked, an unresolved V gene accounts for under half, and the remainder has no known explanation. That table furnishes V, J and clone size, whereas the DNA furnished D and trimming. Across this sample there are around 100,000 clones, with less than 95% seen only once. The top ten clonotypes cover 1% to 1.5% of the sample.

Notes on this clone: Its antigen remains undetermined. No base qualities exist here, and no much larger clone lies one base off it.

Unmatched junction bases come to 13, with V trimmed by 4 bases and J by 5 bases. The CDR3 measures 16 amino acids from cysteine to phenylalanine. Only the CDR3 DNA stays, 48 bases, in frame from base 1. The germline V gene (reference sequence) gives CDR1 as SEHNR and CDR2 as FQNEAQ. This chain joins TRBV7-9 to TRBJ1-1; 7 central bases correspond to TRBD1. The sample comprised non-Treg CD4+ T cells sorted from blood. Taken with the paper, the label for cell subset or site translates to: FACS-sorted unstimulated CD4+ non-regulatory T cells. The origin of this receptor is a human donor in good health. The DNA reads as follows: TGTGCCAGCAGCTCCGACAGGGTACTCGAGAAGACTGAAGCTTTCTTT. Its translation is CASSSDRVLEKTEAFF.